This is a list of T cell receptor beta chains from one sample in a study of cytomegalovirus exposure and HLA in healthy donors. TCRdb's copy holds only in-frame clones and misses some; the assay was immunoSEQ multiplex PCR. The table includes 150,000 to 180,000 clones, around 80% detected once. Specimen: PBMCs. All receptors come from a woman in her thirties or forties in good health and CMV-seropositive. Both conserved end residues are part of each CDR3. The order of the fields is CDR3 DNA, CDR3 protein, D gene, V gene, clone size, J gene. D genes are given only for firm matches. The size of a clone is reported for some rows only, either as once, few or many, or as a class for expanded clones.

CDR3 DNA: TGTGCCAGCCGAGGAAATCAGGGGAACACTGAAGCTTTCTTT
CDR3 protein: CASRGNQGNTEAFF
D gene: NA
V gene: TRBV19
clone size: NA
J gene: TRBJ1-1

CDR3 DNA: TGTGCCAGCAGCCTAACGAGGAGGGCTGGGGGAGATACGCAGTATTTT
CDR3 protein: CASSLTRRAGGDTQYF
D gene: NA
V gene: TRBV7-3
clone size: NA
J gene: TRBJ2-3

CDR3 DNA: TGTGCCAGCAGCCTCCATATTAGCGGGACCAGCACAGATACGCAGTATTTT
CDR3 protein: CASSLHISGTSTDTQYF
D gene: TRBD2
V gene: TRBV13
clone size: NA
J gene: TRBJ2-3

CDR3 DNA: TGTGCCAGCTCACCAAAAGGCACCCAGGGGGCCTATGGCTACACCTTC
CDR3 protein: CASSPKGTQGAYGYTF
D gene: TRBD1
V gene: TRBV18
clone size: NA
J gene: TRBJ1-2

CDR3 DNA: TGTGCCAGCAGGCGGCAGCCCACTGAAGCTTTCTTT
CDR3 protein: CASRRQPTEAFF
D gene: NA
V gene: TRBV7-9
clone size: NA
J gene: TRBJ1-1

CDR3 DNA: TGTGCCAGCAGCTTGCAGGGGGCGCTTACTAATGAAAAACTGTTTTTT
CDR3 protein: CASSLQGALTNEKLFF
D gene: TRBD1
V gene: TRBV7-2
clone size: few
J gene: TRBJ1-4

CDR3 DNA: TGTGCCAGCGGTCAGGGACTTCCCACAGATACGCAGTATTTT
CDR3 protein: CASGQGLPTDTQYF
D gene: NA
V gene: TRBV28
clone size: NA
J gene: TRBJ2-3

CDR3 DNA: TGTGCCAGCAGCAAAGGGAGAAAGGGAGGGGAAGCTTTCTTT
CDR3 protein: CASSKGRKGGEAFF
D gene: NA
V gene: TRBV21-1
clone size: once
J gene: TRBJ1-1

CDR3 DNA: TGTGCCAGCGGGAGTTTAGGCTCCTACAATGAGCAGTTCTTC
CDR3 protein: CASGSLGSYNEQFF
D gene: NA
V gene: TRBV7-9
clone size: few
J gene: TRBJ2-1

CDR3 DNA: TGCGCCAGCAGGGATTTGCGGGACGGGGCCTACAATGAGCAGTTCTTC
CDR3 protein: CASRDLRDGAYNEQFF
D gene: NA
V gene: TRBV5-1
clone size: once
J gene: TRBJ2-1

CDR3 DNA: TGCGCCAGCACCTCTACTAGAGCAAACTACAATGAGCAGTTCTTC
CDR3 protein: CASTSTRANYNEQFF
D gene: NA
V gene: TRBV4-1
clone size: NA
J gene: TRBJ2-1

CDR3 DNA: TGTGCCAGCAGTACTAAACGGGGGGTACGGGCCTACGAGCAGTACTTC
CDR3 protein: CASSTKRGVRAYEQYF
D gene: TRBD2
V gene: TRBV27
clone size: NA
J gene: TRBJ2-7

CDR3 DNA: TGTGCCTGGAGTCGAGGACAGGGGGCCGGCGGGGAGCTGTTTTTT
CDR3 protein: CAWSRGQGAGGELFF
D gene: TRBD1
V gene: TRBV30
clone size: NA
J gene: TRBJ2-2

CDR3 DNA: TGTGCCAGCAGCATCGGGACTAGCGGGGCCCACAATGAGCAGTTCTTC
CDR3 protein: CASSIGTSGAHNEQFF
D gene: TRBD2
V gene: TRBV5-4
clone size: NA
J gene: TRBJ2-1

CDR3 DNA: TGCGCCAGCAGCCAAGATGTGGACACCCTAGTCTACGAGCAGTACTTC
CDR3 protein: CASSQDVDTLVYEQYF
D gene: NA
V gene: TRBV4-1
clone size: few
J gene: TRBJ2-7

CDR3 DNA: TGTGCCAGCCGTTTGGGGGGGCGCCACGAGCAGTACTTC
CDR3 protein: CASRLGGRHEQYF
D gene: NA
V gene: TRBV6-5
clone size: once
J gene: TRBJ2-7

CDR3 DNA: TGTGCCAGCAGACTAGCGCCTGGCTACGAGCAGTACTTC
CDR3 protein: CASRLAPGYEQYF
D gene: TRBD2
V gene: TRBV7-3
clone size: NA
J gene: TRBJ2-7

CDR3 DNA: TGTGCCAGTAGTATTGTTCGGGGATCAGATACGCAGTATTTT
CDR3 protein: CASSIVRGSDTQYF
D gene: NA
V gene: TRBV19
clone size: few
J gene: TRBJ2-3

CDR3 DNA: TGTGCCAGCAGTTTACGTGTGACTAGCGGGTACGAGCAGTACTTC
CDR3 protein: CASSLRVTSGYEQYF
D gene: TRBD2
V gene: TRBV28
clone size: NA
J gene: TRBJ2-7

CDR3 DNA: TGTGCCAGCTCCCTTATGGGACTAGAAGGTTTTGCGGGTGTCCATGAGCAGTTCTTC
CDR3 protein: CASSLMGLEGFAGVHEQFF
D gene: TRBD2
V gene: TRBV27
clone size: NA
J gene: TRBJ2-1

CDR3 DNA: TGTGCCAGCAGCTTAACCATCCGGAGCGGAGACACAGATACGCAGTATTTT
CDR3 protein: CASSLTIRSGDTDTQYF
D gene: NA
V gene: TRBV7-6
clone size: NA
J gene: TRBJ2-3

CDR3 DNA: TGTGCCAGCAGCTTGGGACAGGGGGCTCTTGAGCAGTACTTC
CDR3 protein: CASSLGQGALEQYF
D gene: TRBD1
V gene: TRBV7-9
clone size: NA
J gene: TRBJ2-7

CDR3 DNA: TGTGCCAGCAGCCTAAGGGGCGACTATGGCTACACCTTC
CDR3 protein: CASSLRGDYGYTF
D gene: NA
V gene: TRBV27
clone size: NA
J gene: TRBJ1-2

CDR3 DNA: TGTGCCAGTAGGGGGACAGCTTATGCACGCGAGCAGTACTTC
CDR3 protein: CASRGTAYAREQYF
D gene: TRBD1
V gene: TRBV19
clone size: once
J gene: TRBJ2-7

CDR3 DNA: TGTGCTAGTGGTTCTAGCGGGAGGGCCAACAATGAGCAGTTCTTC
CDR3 protein: CASGSSGRANNEQFF
D gene: TRBD2
V gene: TRBV12-5
clone size: NA
J gene: TRBJ2-1

CDR3 DNA: TGTGCCACCAGCAGTTTGGGGGCGGGAGCAGATACGCAGTATTTT
CDR3 protein: CATSSLGAGADTQYF
D gene: NA
V gene: TRBV15
clone size: NA
J gene: TRBJ2-3

CDR3 DNA: TGTGCCATCAGCCCGACAGGGGATACCGGGGAGCTGTTTTTT
CDR3 protein: CAISPTGDTGELFF
D gene: TRBD1
V gene: TRBV10-3
clone size: NA
J gene: TRBJ2-2

CDR3 DNA: TGTGCCAGCAGTCCATATTCCGGGACACTGAACACTGAAGCTTTCTTT
CDR3 protein: CASSPYSGTLNTEAFF
D gene: NA
V gene: TRBV27
clone size: few
J gene: TRBJ1-1

CDR3 DNA: TGCAGCGTTCAAGGGTCTGTCAGGGGAGTCTCCTACGAGCAGTACTTC
CDR3 protein: CSVQGSVRGVSYEQYF
D gene: NA
V gene: TRBV29-1
clone size: NA
J gene: TRBJ2-7

CDR3 DNA: TGTGCCAGCAGCCGAAGACAGGGCACTGAAGCTTTCTTT
CDR3 protein: CASSRRQGTEAFF
D gene: TRBD1
V gene: TRBV5-6
clone size: NA
J gene: TRBJ1-1

CDR3 DNA: TGTGCCAGCAGACTTAGCGGGAGGCCACACAATGAGCAGTTCTTC
CDR3 protein: CASRLSGRPHNEQFF
D gene: TRBD2
V gene: TRBV6-5
clone size: NA
J gene: TRBJ2-1

CDR3 DNA: TGTGCCAGCAGGGCCAATGAGCAGTTCTTC
CDR3 protein: CASRANEQFF
D gene: NA
V gene: TRBV2
clone size: NA
J gene: TRBJ2-1

CDR3 DNA: TGTGCCACCAGCAGATTCACCGGGACTGACTCCTACGAGCAGTACTTC
CDR3 protein: CATSRFTGTDSYEQYF
D gene: NA
V gene: TRBV15
clone size: few
J gene: TRBJ2-7

CDR3 DNA: TGTGCCAGCAGTGAGGACACCTCCCCAGGCTACGAGCAGTACTTC
CDR3 protein: CASSEDTSPGYEQYF
D gene: NA
V gene: TRBV2
clone size: NA
J gene: TRBJ2-7

CDR3 DNA: TGTGCCAGCAGGGCAGGGGGCTACTATGGCTACACCTTC
CDR3 protein: CASRAGGYYGYTF
D gene: TRBD1
V gene: TRBV28
clone size: NA
J gene: TRBJ1-2

CDR3 DNA: TGTGCCAGTAACCAGGGGGAGGCAGGAAATCAGCCCCAGCATTTT
CDR3 protein: CASNQGEAGNQPQHF
D gene: TRBD1
V gene: TRBV19
clone size: NA
J gene: TRBJ1-5

CDR3 DNA: TGCAGCGTTTCTAACACAGATACGCAGTATTTT
CDR3 protein: CSVSNTDTQYF
D gene: NA
V gene: TRBV29-1
clone size: NA
J gene: TRBJ2-3

CDR3 DNA: TGTGCCAGTAGAGCCAGGGGGGCAGATACGCAGTATTTT
CDR3 protein: CASRARGADTQYF
D gene: NA
V gene: TRBV19
clone size: NA
J gene: TRBJ2-3